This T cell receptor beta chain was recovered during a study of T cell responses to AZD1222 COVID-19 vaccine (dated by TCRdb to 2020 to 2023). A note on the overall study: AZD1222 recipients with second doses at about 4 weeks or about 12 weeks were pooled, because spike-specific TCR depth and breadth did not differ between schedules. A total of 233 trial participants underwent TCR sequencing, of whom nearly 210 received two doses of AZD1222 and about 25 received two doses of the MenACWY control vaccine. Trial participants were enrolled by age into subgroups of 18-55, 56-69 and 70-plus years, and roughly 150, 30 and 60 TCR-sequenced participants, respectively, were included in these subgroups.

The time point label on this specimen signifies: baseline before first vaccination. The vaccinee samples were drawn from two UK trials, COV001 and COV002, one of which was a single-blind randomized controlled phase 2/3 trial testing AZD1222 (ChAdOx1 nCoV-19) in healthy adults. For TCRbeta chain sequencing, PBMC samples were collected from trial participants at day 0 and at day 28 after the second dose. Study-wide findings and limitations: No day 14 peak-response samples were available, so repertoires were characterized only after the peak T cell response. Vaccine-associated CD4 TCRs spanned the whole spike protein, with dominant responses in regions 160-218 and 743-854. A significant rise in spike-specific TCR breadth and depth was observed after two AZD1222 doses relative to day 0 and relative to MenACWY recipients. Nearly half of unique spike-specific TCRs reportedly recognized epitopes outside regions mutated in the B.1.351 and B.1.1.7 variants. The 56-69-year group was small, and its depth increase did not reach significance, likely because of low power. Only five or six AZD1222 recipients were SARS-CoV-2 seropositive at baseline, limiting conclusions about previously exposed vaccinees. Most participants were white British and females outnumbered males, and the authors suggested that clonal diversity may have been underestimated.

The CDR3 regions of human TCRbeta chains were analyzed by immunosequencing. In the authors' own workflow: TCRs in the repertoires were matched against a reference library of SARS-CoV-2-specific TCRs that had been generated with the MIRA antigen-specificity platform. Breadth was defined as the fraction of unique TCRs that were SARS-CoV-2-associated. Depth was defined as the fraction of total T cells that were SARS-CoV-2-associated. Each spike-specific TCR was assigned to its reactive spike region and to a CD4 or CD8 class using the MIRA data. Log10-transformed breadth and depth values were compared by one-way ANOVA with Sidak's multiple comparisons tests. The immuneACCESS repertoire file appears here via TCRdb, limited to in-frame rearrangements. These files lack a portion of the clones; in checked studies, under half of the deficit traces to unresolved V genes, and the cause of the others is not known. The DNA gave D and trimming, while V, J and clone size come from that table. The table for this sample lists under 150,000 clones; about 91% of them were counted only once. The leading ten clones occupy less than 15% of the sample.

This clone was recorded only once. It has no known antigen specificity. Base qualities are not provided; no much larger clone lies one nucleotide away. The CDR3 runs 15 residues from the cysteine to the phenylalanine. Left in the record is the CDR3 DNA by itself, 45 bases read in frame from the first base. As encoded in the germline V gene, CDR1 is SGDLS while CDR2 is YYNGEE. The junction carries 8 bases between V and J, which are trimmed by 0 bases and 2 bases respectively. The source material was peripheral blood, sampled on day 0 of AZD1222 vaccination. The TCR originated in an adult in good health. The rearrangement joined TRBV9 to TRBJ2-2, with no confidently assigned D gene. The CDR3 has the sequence CASSVVVSNTGELFF. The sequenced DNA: TGTGCCAGCAGCGTAGTAGTCAGCAACACCGGGGAGCTGTTTTTT.